This TCR beta chain was obtained from a study of radiation and T cells in renal cell carcinoma. The protocol was immunoSEQ multiplex PCR, while the TCRdb copy is restricted to in-frame clones and leaves out a portion. The sample lists around 12,000 clones, about 71% occurring once. The V and J ends lost 3 bases and 7 bases respectively, with 16 bases between them. Germline V gives CDR1 KGHSH, CDR2 LQKENI. The CDR3 runs 14 residues. Treatment in this sample: treatment-naive control, cytoreductive nephrectomy. Treatment-naive patients without radiation supplied the control tumors at nephrectomy. Controls included several female and about a dozen male donors, resected 2011 to 2014.

This sample comprised tumor tissue, obtained from a patient whose treatment was nephrectomy without radiotherapy. The receptor's source is a woman over 75 with renal cell carcinoma. The chain links TRBV18 to TRBJ2-7; D possibly matches TRBD1 or TRBD2 (5 bases each). This CDR3 reads CASSPTTDYVEQYV. The CDR3 DNA is TGTGCCAGCTCACCCACGACAGACTACGTGGAGCAGTACGTC.